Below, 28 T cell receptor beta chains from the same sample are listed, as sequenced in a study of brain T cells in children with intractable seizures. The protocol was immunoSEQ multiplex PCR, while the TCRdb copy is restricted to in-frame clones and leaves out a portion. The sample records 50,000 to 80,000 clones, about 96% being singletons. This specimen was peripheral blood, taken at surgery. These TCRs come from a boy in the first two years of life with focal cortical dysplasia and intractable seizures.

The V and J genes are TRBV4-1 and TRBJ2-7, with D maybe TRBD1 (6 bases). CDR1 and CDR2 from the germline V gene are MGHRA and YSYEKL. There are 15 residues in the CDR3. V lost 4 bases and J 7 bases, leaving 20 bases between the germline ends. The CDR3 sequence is CASSLLSVGASEQYF. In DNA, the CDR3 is TGCGCCAGCAGCCTACTTAGCGTGGGGGCTAGTGAGCAGTACTTC.

The CDR3, as DNA: TGTGCCAGCAGTTTATCTTGGGCAGGGGGGGAGACCCAGTACTTC. It is translated as CASSLSWAGGETQYF. The chain has TRBV27 and TRBJ2-5; tentative D call: TRBD1 (7 bases). Germline CDR1 and CDR2: MNHEY and SMNVEV (reference sequence). Trimming removed 0 bases at V and 5 bases at J, with 13 bases between. This CDR3 has 15 residues.

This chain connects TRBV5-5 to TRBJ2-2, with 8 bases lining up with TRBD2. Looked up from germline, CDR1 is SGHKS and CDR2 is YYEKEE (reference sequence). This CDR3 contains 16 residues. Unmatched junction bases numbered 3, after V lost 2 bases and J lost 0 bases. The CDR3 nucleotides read TGTGCCAGCAGCTTATCGGGACTAGCGAACACCGGGGAGCTGTTTTTT. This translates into CASSLSGLANTGELFF.

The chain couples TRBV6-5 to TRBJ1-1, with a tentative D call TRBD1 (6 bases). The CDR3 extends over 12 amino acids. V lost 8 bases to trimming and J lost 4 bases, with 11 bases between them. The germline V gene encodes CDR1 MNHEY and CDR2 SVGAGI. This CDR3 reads CASRGGSTEAFF. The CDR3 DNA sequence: TGTGCCAGCCGAGGGGGAAGCACTGAAGCTTTCTTT.

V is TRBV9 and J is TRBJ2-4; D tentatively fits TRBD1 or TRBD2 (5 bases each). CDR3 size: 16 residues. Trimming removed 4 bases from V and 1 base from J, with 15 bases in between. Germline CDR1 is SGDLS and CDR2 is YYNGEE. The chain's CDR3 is CASSPTWGKAKNIQYF. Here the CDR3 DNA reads TGTGCCAGCAGCCCGACCTGGGGGAAGGCCAAAAACATTCAGTACTTC.

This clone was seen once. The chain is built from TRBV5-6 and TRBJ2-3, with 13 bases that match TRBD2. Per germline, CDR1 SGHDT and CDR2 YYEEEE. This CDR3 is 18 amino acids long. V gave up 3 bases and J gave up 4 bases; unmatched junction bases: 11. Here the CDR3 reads CASSWTGTSGVGADTQYF. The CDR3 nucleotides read TGTGCCAGCAGCTGGACCGGGACTAGCGGGGTAGGGGCAGATACGCAGTATTTT.

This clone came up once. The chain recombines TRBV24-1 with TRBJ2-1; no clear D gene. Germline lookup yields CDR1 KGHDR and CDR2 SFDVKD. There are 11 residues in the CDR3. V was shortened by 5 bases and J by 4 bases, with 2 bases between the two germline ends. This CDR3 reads CATSAYNEQFF. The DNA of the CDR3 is TGTGCCACCAGTGCGTACAATGAGCAGTTCTTC.

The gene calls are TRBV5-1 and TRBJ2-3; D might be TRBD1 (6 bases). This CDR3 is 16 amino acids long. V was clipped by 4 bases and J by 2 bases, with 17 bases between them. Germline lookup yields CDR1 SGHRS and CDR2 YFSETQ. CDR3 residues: CASSLGHQVYTDTQYF. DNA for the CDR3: TGCGCCAGCAGCCTGGGACACCAAGTATACACAGATACGCAGTATTTT.

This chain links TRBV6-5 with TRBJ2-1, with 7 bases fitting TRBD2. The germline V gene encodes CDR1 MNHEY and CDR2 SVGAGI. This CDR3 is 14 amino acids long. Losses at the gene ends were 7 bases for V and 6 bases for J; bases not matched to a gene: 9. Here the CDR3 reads CASKERLAGNEQFF. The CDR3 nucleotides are TGTGCCAGCAAGGAAAGACTAGCAGGCAATGAGCAGTTCTTC.

The CDR3 loop reads CASSLAFSNSPLHF. The CDR3 nucleotides read TGTGCCAGCAGCTTAGCGTTTAGCAATTCACCCCTCCACTTT. The chain recombines TRBV7-2 with TRBJ1-6, with no clear D. Germline V CDR1 and CDR2: SGHTA, FQGNSA. This CDR3 comprises 14 residues. Trimming took 0 bases from V and 7 from J, leaving 7 bases between them.

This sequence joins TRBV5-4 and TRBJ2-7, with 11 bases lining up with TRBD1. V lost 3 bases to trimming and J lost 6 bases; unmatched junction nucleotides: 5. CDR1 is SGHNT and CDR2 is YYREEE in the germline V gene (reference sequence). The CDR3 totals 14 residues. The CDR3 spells CASSCRDRGAEQYF. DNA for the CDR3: TGTGCCAGCAGCTGCCGGGACAGGGGGGCCGAGCAGTACTTC. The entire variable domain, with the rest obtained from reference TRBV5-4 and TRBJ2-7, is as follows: ETGVTQSPTHLIKTRGQQVTLRCSSQSGHNTVSWYQQALGQGPQFIFQYYREEENGRGNFPPRFSGLQFPNYSSELNVNALELDDSALYLCASSCRDRGAEQYFGPGTRLTVT.

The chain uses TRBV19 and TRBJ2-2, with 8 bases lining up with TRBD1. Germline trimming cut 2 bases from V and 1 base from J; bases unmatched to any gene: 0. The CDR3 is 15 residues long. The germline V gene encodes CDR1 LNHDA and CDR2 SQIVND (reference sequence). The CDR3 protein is CASSITGGNTGELFF. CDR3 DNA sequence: TGTGCCAGTAGTATAACAGGGGGGAACACCGGGGAGCTGTTTTTT.

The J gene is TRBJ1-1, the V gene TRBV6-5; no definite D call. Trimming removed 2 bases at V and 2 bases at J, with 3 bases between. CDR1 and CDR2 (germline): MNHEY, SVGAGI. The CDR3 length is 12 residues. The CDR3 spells CASSYANTEAFF. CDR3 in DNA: TGTGCCAGCAGTTACGCCAACACTGAAGCTTTCTTT.

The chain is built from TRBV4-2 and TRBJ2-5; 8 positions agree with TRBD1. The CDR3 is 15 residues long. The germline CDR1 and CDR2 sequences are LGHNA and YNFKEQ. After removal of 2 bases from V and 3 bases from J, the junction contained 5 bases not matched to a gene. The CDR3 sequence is CASSQIDRGEETQYF. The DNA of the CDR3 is TGTGCCAGCAGCCAAATCGACAGGGGCGAAGAGACCCAGTACTTC.

The CDR3 is CASSPDSGNIQYF. CDR3 DNA sequence: TGTGCCAGCAGCCCCGACAGCGGGAACATTCAGTACTTC. J is TRBJ2-4 and V is TRBV12-3 or TRBV12-4, with TRBD2 as a possible D gene (6 bases). Trimming took 6 bases from V and 7 from J, leaving 13 bases between them. The CDR3 is made up of 13 amino acids.

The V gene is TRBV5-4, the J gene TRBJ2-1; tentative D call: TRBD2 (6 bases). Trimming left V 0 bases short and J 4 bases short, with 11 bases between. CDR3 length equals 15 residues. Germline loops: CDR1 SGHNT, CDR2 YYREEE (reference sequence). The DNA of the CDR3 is TGTGCCAGCAGCTTGGAACTAGCAAGGTACAATGAGCAGTTCTTC. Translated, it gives CASSLELARYNEQFF.

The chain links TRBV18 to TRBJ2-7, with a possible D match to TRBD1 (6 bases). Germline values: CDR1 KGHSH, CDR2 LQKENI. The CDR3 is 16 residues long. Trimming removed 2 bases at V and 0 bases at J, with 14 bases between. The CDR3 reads CASSPLGTSNSYEQYF. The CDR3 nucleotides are TGTGCCAGCTCACCATTGGGGACATCCAACTCCTACGAGCAGTACTTC.

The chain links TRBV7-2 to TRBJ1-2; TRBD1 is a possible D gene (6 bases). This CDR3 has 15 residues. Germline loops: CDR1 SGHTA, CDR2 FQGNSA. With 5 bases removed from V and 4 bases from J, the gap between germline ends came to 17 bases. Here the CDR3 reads CASSSYREGGYGYTF. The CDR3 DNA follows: TGTGCCAGCAGCAGCTACAGGGAAGGAGGCTATGGCTACACCTTC.

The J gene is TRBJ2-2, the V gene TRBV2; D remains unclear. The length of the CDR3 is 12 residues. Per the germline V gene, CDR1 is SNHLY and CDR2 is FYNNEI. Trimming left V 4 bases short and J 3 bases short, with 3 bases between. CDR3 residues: CASSVDTGELFF. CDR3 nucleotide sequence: TGTGCCAGCAGTGTTGACACCGGGGAGCTGTTTTTT.

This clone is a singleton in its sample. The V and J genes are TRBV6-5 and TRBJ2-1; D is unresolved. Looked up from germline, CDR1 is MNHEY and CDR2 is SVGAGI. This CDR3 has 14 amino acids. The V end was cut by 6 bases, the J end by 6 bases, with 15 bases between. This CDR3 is CASRGFLSGNEQFF. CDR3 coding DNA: TGTGCCAGCAGGGGATTCCTGAGTGGCAATGAGCAGTTCTTC.

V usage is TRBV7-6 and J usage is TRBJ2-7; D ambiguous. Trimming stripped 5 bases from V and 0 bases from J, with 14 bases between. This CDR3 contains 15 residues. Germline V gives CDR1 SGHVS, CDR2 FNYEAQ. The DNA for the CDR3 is TGTGCCAGCAGCCTAGAGGCAGTCTTCTCCTACGAGCAGTACTTC. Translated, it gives CASSLEAVFSYEQYF.

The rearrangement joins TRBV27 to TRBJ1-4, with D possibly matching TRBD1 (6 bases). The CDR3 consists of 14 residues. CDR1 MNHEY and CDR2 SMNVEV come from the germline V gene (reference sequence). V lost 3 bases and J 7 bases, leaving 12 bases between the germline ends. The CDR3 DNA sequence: TGTGCCAGCAGTTTGCGGGGGGCCGGTGAAAAACTGTTTTTT. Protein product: CASSLRGAGEKLFF.

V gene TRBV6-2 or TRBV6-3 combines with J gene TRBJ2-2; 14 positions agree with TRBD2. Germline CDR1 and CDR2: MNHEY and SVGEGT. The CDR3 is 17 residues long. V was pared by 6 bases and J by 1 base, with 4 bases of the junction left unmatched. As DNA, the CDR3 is TGTGCCAGCAGCCCCGGGACTAGCGGGGGGAACACCGGGGAGCTGTTTTTT. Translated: CASSPGTSGGNTGELFF.

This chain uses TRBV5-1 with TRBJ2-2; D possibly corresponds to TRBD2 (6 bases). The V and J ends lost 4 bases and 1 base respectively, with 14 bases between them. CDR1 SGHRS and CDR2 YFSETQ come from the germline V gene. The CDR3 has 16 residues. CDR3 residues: CASSTTLALNTGELFF. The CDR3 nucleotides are TGCGCCAGCAGCACCACTCTAGCGCTGAACACCGGGGAGCTGTTTTTT.

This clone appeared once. The CDR3 DNA follows: TGCAGCATTAACACTGAAGCTTTCTTT. This translates into CSINTEAFF. The chain employs TRBV29-1 and TRBJ1-1, with D unresolved. Between the trimmed V and J ends, which lost 8 bases and 2 bases, there was a span of 3 bases. The CDR3 covers 9 residues. CDR1 and CDR2 from the germline V gene are SQVTM and ANQGSEA.

The DNA of the CDR3 is TGTGCCAGCAGCCACCATCGCGGGGCCGGGACAGATACGCAGTATTTT. Its protein product is CASSHHRGAGTDTQYF. The rearrangement uses TRBV3-1 (or the pseudogene TRBV3-2) and TRBJ2-3, with D tentatively TRBD2 (6 bases). The germline V gene has CDR1 LGHDT and CDR2 YNNKEL (reference sequence). This CDR3 is 16 amino acids long. The ends were cut back, 3 bases at V and 3 bases at J, with 16 bases in the middle.

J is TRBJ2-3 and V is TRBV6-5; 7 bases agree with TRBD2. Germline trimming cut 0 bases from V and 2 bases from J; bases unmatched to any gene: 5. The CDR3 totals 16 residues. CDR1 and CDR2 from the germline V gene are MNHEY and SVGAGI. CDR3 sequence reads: CASSYSAGEHTDTQYF. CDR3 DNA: TGTGCCAGCAGTTACTCGGCGGGGGAGCACACAGATACGCAGTATTTT.

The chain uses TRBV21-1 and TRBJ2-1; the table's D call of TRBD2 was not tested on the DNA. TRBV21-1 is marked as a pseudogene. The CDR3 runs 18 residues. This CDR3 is CASSNPPLLAGANNEQFF. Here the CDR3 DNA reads TGTGCCAGCAGCAATCCACCTTTACTAGCGGGGGCGAACAATGAGCAGTTCTTC.